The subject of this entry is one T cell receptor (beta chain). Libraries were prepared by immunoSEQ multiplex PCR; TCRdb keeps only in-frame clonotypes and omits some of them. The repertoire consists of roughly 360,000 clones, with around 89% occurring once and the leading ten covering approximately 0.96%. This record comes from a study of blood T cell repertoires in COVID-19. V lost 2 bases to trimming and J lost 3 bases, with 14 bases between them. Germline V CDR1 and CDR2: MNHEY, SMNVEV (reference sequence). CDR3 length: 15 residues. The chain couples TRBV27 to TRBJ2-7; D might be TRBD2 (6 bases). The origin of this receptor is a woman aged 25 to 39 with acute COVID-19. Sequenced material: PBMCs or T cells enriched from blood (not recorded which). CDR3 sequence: CASSLAGLGLYEQYF. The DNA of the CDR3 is TGTGCCAGCAGTTTAGCGGGATTGGGCCTCTACGAGCAGTACTTC.